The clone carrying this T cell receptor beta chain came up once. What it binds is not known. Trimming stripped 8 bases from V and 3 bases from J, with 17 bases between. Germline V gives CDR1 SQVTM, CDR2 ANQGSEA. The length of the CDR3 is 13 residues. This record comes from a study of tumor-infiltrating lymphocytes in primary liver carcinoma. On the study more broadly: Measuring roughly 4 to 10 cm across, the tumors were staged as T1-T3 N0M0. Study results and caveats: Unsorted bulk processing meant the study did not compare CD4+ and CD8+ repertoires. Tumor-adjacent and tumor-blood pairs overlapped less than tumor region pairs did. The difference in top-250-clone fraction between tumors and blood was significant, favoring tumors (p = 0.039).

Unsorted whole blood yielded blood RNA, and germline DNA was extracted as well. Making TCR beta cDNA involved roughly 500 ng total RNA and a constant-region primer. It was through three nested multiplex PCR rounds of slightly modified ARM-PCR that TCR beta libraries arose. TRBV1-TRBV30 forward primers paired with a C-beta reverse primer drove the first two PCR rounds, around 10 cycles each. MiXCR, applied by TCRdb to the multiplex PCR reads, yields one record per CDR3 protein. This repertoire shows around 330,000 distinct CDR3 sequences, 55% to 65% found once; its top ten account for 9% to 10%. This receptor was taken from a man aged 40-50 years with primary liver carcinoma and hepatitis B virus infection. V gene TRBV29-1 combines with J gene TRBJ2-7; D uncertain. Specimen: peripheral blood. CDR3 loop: CSIRRWSFYEQYF. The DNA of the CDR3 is TGCAGCATTCGCCGCTGGAGCTTCTACGAGCAGTACTTC.